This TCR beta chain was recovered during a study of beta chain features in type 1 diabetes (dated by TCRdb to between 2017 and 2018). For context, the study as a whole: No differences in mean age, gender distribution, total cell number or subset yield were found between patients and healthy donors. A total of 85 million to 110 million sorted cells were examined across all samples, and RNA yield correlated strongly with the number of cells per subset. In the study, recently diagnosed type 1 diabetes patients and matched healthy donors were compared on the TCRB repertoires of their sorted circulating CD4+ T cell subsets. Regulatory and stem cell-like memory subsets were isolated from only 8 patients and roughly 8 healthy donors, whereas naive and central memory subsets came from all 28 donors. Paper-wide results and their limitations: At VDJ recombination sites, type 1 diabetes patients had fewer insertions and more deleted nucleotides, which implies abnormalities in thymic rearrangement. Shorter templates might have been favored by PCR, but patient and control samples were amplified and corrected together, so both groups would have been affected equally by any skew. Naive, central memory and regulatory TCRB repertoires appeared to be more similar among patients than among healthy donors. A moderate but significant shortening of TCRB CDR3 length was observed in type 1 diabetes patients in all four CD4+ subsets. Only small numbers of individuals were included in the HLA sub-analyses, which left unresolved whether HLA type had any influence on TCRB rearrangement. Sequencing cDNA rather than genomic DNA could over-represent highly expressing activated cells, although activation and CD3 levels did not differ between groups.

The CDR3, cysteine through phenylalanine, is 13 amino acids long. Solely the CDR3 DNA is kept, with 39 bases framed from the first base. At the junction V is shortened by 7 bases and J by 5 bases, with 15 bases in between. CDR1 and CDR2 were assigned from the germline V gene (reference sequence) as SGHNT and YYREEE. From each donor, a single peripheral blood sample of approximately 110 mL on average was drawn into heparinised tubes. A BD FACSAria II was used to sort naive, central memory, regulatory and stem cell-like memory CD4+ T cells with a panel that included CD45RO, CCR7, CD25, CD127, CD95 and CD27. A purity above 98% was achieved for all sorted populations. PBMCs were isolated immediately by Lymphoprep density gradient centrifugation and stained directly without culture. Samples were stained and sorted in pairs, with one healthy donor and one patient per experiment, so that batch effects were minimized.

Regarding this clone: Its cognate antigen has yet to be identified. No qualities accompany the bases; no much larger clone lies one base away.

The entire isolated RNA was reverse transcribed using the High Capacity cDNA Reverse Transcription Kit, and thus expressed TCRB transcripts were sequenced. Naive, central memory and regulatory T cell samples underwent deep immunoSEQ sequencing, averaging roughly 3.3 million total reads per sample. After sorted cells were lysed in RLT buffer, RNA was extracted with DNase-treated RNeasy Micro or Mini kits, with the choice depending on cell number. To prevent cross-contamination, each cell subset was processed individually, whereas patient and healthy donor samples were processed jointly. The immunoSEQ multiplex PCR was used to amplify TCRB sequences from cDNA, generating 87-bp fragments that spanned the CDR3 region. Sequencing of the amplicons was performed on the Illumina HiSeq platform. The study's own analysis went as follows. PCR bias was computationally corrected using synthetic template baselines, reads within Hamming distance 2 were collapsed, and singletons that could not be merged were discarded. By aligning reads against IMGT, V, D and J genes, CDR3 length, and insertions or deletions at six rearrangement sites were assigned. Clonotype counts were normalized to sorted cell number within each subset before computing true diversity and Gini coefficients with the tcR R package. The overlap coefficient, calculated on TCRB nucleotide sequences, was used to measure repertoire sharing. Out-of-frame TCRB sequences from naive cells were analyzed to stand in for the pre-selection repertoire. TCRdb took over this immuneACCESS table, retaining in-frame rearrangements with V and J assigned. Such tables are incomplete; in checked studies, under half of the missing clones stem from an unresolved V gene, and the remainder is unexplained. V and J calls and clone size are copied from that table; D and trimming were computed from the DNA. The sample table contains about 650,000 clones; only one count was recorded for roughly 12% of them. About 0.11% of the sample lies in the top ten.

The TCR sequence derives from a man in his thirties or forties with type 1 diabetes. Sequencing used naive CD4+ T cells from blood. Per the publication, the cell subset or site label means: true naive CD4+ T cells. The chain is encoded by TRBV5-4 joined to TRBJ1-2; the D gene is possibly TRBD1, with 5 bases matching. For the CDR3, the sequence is CASSLWPGYGYTF. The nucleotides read TGTGCCAGCTCGCTTTGGCCAGGGTATGGCTACACCTTC.